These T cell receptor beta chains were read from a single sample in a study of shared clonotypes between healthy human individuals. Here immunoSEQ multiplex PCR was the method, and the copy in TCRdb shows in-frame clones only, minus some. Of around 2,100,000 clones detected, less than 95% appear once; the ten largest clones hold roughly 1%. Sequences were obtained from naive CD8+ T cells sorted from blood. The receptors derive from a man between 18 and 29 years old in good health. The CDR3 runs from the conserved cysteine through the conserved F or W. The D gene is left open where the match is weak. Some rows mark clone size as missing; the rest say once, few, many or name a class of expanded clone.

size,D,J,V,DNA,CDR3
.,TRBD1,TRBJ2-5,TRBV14,TGTGCCAGCAGCCAAGGGTTCAGGGGGCGATTTGAGACCCAGTACTTC,CASSQGFRGRFETQYF
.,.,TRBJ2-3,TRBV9,TGTGCCAGCAGCGTAGAAGGGGCTACGACAGATACGCAGTATTTT,CASSVEGATTDTQYF
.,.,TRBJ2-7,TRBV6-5,TGTGCCAGCAGTTACTCGAGGTCCGAGCAGTACTTC,CASSYSRSEQYF
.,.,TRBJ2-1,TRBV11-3,TGTGCCAGCAGCGCCCCTGGGTACAATGAGCAGTTCTTC,CASSAPGYNEQFF
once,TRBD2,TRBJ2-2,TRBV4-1,TGCGCCAGCAGCCAATTACTAGCGGGGGGAGCCGGGGAGCTGTTTTTT,CASSQLLAGGAGELFF
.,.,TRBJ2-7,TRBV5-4,TGTGCCAGCAGCTTGGAGAGCTCCTACGAGCAGTACTTC,CASSLESSYEQYF
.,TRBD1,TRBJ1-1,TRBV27,TGTGCCAGCAGTCCCCAGGGACAGGGGACTGAAGCTTTCTTT,CASSPQGQGTEAFF
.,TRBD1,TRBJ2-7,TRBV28,TGTGCCAGCAAGGGGACAGGCCCTTCCTACGAGCAGTACTTC,CASKGTGPSYEQYF
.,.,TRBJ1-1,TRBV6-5,TGTGCCAGCAGCCACAGGGTAGATGGCACTGAAGCTTTCTTT,CASSHRVDGTEAFF
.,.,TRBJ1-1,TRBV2,TGTGCCAGCAGTGACAGGGACGGGGCTTTCTTT,CASSDRDGAFF
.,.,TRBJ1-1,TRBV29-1,TGCAGCGCGACAGGCGCGAACACTGAAGCTTTCTTT,CSATGANTEAFF
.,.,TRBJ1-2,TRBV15,TGTGCCACCAGCCCCATCGGCGAGGGAACGGATGGCTACACCTTC,CATSPIGEGTDGYTF
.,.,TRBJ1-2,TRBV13,TGTGCCAGCAGCTCCCCTAATCTCCTGGACTATGGCTACACCTTC,CASSSPNLLDYGYTF
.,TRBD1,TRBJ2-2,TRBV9,TGTGCCAGCAGCGCCGGACAGGGGTCGACCACCGGGGAGCTGTTTTTT,CASSAGQGSTTGELFF
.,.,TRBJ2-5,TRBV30,TGTGCCTGGAGTGACGGACAGCGGGAGACCCAGTACTTC,CAWSDGQRETQYF
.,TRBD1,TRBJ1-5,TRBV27,TGTGCCAGCAGGGAAAGACAGGGGACTCTGCCCCAGCATTTT,CASRERQGTLPQHF
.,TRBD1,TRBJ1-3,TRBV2,TGTGCCAGCACCCCCCGGCCGTGGACAGGGGACTTATTCTCTGGAAACACCATATATTTT,CASTPRPWTGDLFSGNTIYF
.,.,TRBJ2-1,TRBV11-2,TGTGCCAGCAGCTACGAGGACTACCGCTCGAAGTTCTTC,CASSYEDYRSKFF
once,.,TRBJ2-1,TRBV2,TGTGCCAGCAGTCAAATGGATGAGCAGTTCTTC,CASSQMDEQFF
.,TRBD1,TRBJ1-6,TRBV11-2,TGTGCCAGCATGACAGGGCCTTATAATTCACCCCTCCACTTT,CASMTGPYNSPLHF
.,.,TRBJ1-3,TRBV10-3,TGTGCCATCATGGCAGGGGAATTCCTCTCTGGAAACACCATATATTTT,CAIMAGEFLSGNTIYF
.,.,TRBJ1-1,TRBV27,TGTGCCAGCGAAGGGGACGGGAACACTGAAGCTTTCTTT,CASEGDGNTEAFF
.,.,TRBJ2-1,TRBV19,TGTGCCAGTAGTAATTGGGCCATAGGCTACAATGAGCAGTTCTTC,CASSNWAIGYNEQFF
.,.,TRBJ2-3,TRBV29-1,TGCAGTGGTGGGGGTTTTGGGGATACGCAGTATTTT,CSGGGFGDTQYF
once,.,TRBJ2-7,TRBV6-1,TGTGCCAGCAGTGAGGTCGGGATTTCCTACGAGCAGTACTTC,CASSEVGISYEQYF
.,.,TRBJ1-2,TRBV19,TGTGCCAGTGGCCCGACCCATTATTTTTCGGATGGCTACACCTTC,CASGPTHYFSDGYTF
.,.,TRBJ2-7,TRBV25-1,TGTGCCAGCAGTGAATTAAACGGGGCGACAGACTCCTACGAAAGGCAGTACTTC,CASSELNGATDSYERQYF
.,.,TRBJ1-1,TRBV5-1,TGCGCCAGCAGCACGAACACTGAAGCTTTCTTT,CASSTNTEAFF
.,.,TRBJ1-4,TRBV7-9,TGTGCCAGCAGCTTAGATTACGAAAAACTGTTTTTT,CASSLDYEKLFF
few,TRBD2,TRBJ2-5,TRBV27,TGTGCCAGCAGTTTATTTAGCGGGGGCCTCCAAGAGACCCAGTACTTC,CASSLFSGGLQETQYF
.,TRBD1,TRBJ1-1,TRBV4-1,TGCGCCAGCAGCCATACAGGGGGCGCAGAGGGAGCTTTCTTT,CASSHTGGAEGAFF
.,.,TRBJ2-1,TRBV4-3,TGCGCCAGCAGCCAAGATCCAAGTGCTGAGCAGTTCTTC,CASSQDPSAEQFF
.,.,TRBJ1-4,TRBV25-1,TGTGCCAGCAGGAGAGTTGGGGATGAAAAACTGTTTTTT,CASRRVGDEKLFF
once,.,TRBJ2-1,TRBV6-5,TGTGCGACCTCACCGGTAGGGGGGCCCTACAATGAGCAGTTCTTC,CATSPVGGPYNEQFF
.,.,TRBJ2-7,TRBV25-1,TGTGCCAGCAGTGTATCTGGGCAGGGCCTTACAGAGCAGTACTTC,CASSVSGQGLTEQYF
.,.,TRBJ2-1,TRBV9,TGTGCCAGCAGCGTATTCGTAGCGACCTCCTACAATGAGCAGTTCTTC,CASSVFVATSYNEQFF
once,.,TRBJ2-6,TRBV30,TGTGCCTGGAGAAAGGGTTACTCTGGGGCCAACGTCCTGACTTTC,CAWRKGYSGANVLTF
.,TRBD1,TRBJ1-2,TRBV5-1,TGCGCCAGCAGCACGGAACAGGGGGCATTATGGGGCTACACCTTC,CASSTEQGALWGYTF
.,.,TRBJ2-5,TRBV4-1,TGCGCCAGCAGCCAAGCTGGATCGGAGACCCAGTACTTC,CASSQAGSETQYF
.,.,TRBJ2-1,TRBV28,TGTGCCAGCAGTTTTATTGAAGGGCAGTACAATGAGCAGTTCTTC,CASSFIEGQYNEQFF
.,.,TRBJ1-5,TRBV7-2,TGTGCCAGCAGCTTAGGGGGACCGGAGTTTCAGCCCCAGCATTTT,CASSLGGPEFQPQHF
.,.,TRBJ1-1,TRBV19,.,CASRTFGAGNTEAFF
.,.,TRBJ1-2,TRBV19,TGTGCCAGTATGGGGGGGAACTATGGCTACACCTTC,CASMGGNYGYTF
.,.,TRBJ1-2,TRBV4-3,TGCGCCAGCAGCCAAGATGGGTCAACTAACTATGGCTACACCTTC,CASSQDGSTNYGYTF
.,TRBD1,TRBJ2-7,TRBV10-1,TGCGCCAGCAGTGACGGGACAGGGTACGAGCAGTACTTC,CASSDGTGYEQYF
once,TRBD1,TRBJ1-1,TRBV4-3,TGCGCCAGCAGTGTAGACAGGGCCAACACTGAAGCTTTCTTT,CASSVDRANTEAFF
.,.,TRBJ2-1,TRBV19,TGTGCCAGTAGTAAGGCTGTGGCGGGAAAGTGGCCCTACAATGAGCAGTTCTTC,CASSKAVAGKWPYNEQFF
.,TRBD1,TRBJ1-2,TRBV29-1,TGCAGCGTTAGGGAGGGGGCGACGATCGGCTACACCTTC,CSVREGATIGYTF
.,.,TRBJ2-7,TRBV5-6,TGTGCCAGCACCTCGGCTGCGGGACCCTACGAGCAGTACTTC,CASTSAAGPYEQYF
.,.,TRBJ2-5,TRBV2,TGTGCCAGCACTTGGCAAGGCCAAGAGACCCAGTACTTC,CASTWQGQETQYF
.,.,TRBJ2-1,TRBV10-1,TGCGCCACCCCGACCACGAGCTCCTACAATGAGCAGTTCTTC,CATPTTSSYNEQFF
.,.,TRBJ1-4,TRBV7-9,TGTGCCAGCAGCTTGATGGGGGGACATGAAAAACTGTTTTTT,CASSLMGGHEKLFF